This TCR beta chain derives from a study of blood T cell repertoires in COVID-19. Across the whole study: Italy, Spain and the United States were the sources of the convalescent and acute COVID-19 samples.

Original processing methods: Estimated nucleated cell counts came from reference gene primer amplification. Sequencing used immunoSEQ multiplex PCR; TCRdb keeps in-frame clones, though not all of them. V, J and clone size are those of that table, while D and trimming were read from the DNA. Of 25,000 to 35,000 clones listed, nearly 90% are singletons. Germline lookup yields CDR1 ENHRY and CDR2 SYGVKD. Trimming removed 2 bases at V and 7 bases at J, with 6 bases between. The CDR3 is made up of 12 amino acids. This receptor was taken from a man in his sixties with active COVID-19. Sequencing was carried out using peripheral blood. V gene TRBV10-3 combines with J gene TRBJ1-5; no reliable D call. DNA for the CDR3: TGTGCCATCAGTGAGCCAGGACAGCCCCAGCATTTT. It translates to CAISEPGQPQHF.